The sequence of this T cell receptor beta chain was determined in a study of OX40 agonist ivuxolimab in advanced cancers. Germline V gene lookup returns CDR1 SQVTM and CDR2 ANQGSEA. V gave up 5 bases and J gave up 4 bases, with 15 bases separating them. The CDR3 is 14 amino acids. The repertoire was sequenced with immunoSEQ multiplex PCR; TCRdb's copy has only in-frame clones and lacks some. The sample holds tens of thousands of clones, about four fifths seen once. The chain uses TRBV29-1 and TRBJ1-3, with TRBD1 as a possible D gene (6 bases). The TCR comes from an adult with an advanced solid tumor such as melanoma, head and neck, liver or kidney cancer. The sample in question was CD4+ or CD8+ T cells sorted from blood, obtained in a trial of the OX40 agonist ivuxolimab. CDR3 in DNA: TGCAGCGTTTCTGGTGTACAGGGAGGAAACACCATATATTTT. It encodes CSVSGVQGGNTIYF.